Reported below is one T cell receptor beta chain. V was pared by 3 bases and J by 1 base, with 9 bases between. This CDR3 comprises 14 residues. The germline CDR1 and CDR2 sequences are SGHTA and FQGNSA. These data come from a study of shared clonotypes between healthy human individuals. As for the study in general: Ranging from 18 to 49 in age, donors were a couple of women and three men.

How the authors handled the data: Filtering differed since immunoSEQ provided only junctions, with no quality scores. The table came from immunoSEQ multiplex PCR; TCRdb's copy has only in-frame clones and leaves some out. V, J and clone size are those of that table, while D and trimming were read from the DNA. The sample shows fewer than 700,000 clones, around 78% of them seen only once. The chain employs TRBV7-2 and TRBJ1-1; possibly TRBD1 for D (6 bases). This clonotype was sampled from a woman between 40 and 55 years old in good health. Some clones in this sample may be carry-over from other donors' samples. The sequencing sample was made of PBMCs. The CDR3 region is CASSFQGSNTEAFF. The CDR3 DNA follows: TGTGCCAGCAGCTTTCAGGGGTCGAACACTGAAGCTTTCTTT.